These T cell receptor beta chains were read from a single sample in a study of early T cells in non-severe SARS-CoV-2 infection. TCRdb re-called the 5' RACE reads through MiXCR, storing one row per CDR3 protein. The sample lists about 60,000 distinct CDR3 sequences; approximately 9.3% were seen once. Sequencing was carried out using whole blood. Receptors originate from an adult who was a healthcare worker with PCR-confirmed SARS-CoV-2 infection or an uninfected control (not recorded which). Each CDR3 is given with its conserved first and last residue. D genes are given only for firm matches. Clone size is shown for a subset of rows, as once, few, many or a class of expanded clone.

V,D,size,J,CDR3,DNA
TRBV7-2,TRBD1,many,TRBJ2-7,CASSLQGQVFYEQYF,TGTGCCAGCAGCCTGCAGGGACAGGTGTTCTACGAGCAGTACTTC
TRBV4-1,-,many,TRBJ2-7,CASSQDRNGPYEQYF,TGCGCCAGCAGCCAAGATCGGAACGGCCCCTACGAGCAGTACTTC
TRBV20-1,-,many,TRBJ2-3,CSASVGGSGVSGQYF,TGCAGTGCTAGTGTTGGCGGCTCGGGGGTTTCTGGGCAGTATTTT
TRBV20-1,TRBD1,-,TRBJ2-7,CSASPVGQGPYEQYF,TGCAGTGCTAGTCCCGTGGGACAGGGGCCCTACGAGCAGTACTTC
TRBV12-3/TRBV12-4,-,-,TRBJ2-5,CASSFGSGAETQYF,TGTGCCAGCAGTTTTGGATCAGGGGCAGAGACCCAGTACTTC
TRBV4-1,-,few,TRBJ1-2,CASSQDRTALGGYTF,TGCGCCAGCAGCCAAGATCGGACAGCTCTAGGCGGCTACACCTTC
TRBV7-9,-,many,TRBJ1-5,CASSLDLGGDQPQHF,TGTGCCAGCAGCCTCGATTTAGGGGGGGATCAGCCCCAGCATTTT
TRBV5-4,TRBD2,-,TRBJ2-1,CASSLSLAGGSEQFF,TGTGCCAGCAGCTTGTCACTAGCGGGAGGGAGTGAGCAGTTCTTC
TRBV10-3,TRBD2,many,TRBJ2-7,CASRTSAYEQYF,TGTGCCAGCAGGACTAGCGCCTACGAGCAGTACTTC
TRBV25-1,-,-,TRBJ2-2,CASSDDRGSGELFF,TGTGCCAGCAGTGATGACCGGGGATCCGGGGAGCTGTTTTTT
TRBV9,TRBD2,many,TRBJ2-1,CASSVVASGRTPYNEQFF,TGTGCCAGCAGCGTAGTCGCTAGCGGGAGAACCCCCTACAATGAGCAGTTCTTC
TRBV27,-,few,TRBJ2-2,CALRRARRTIPNTGELFF,TGTGCATTGCGTCGGGCACGAAGGACTATTCCGAACACCGGGGAGCTGTTTTTT
TRBV7-8,-,many,TRBJ2-1,CASSAGVNNEQFF,TGTGCCAGCAGCGCAGGCGTTAACAATGAGCAGTTCTTC
TRBV9,-,many,TRBJ1-1,CASSVDSQSTEAFF,TGTGCCAGCAGCGTAGATTCCCAGAGCACTGAAGCTTTCTTT
TRBV29-1,TRBD2,many,TRBJ2-5,CSVVRGEETQYF,TGCAGCGTTGTCCGGGGGGAAGAGACCCAGTACTTC
TRBV27,-,few,TRBJ2-3,CASSQSHSTDTQYF,TGTGCCAGCAGCCAAAGCCACAGCACAGATACGCAGTATTTT
TRBV10-2,TRBD1,many,TRBJ1-5,CASNPDRGIGQPQHF,TGCGCCAGCAACCCGGACAGGGGAATAGGTCAGCCCCAGCATTTT
TRBV5-4,-,-,TRBJ1-3,CASSLEQAQNTIYF,TGTGCCAGCAGCTTGGAGCAGGCCCAAAACACCATATATTTT
TRBV4-3,TRBD1,many,TRBJ2-7,CASSQDLDRDYEQYF,TGCGCCAGCAGCCAAGACCTAGACAGGGACTACGAGCAGTACTTC
TRBV18,-,many,TRBJ2-2,CASSPYRDTTTGELFF,TGTGCCAGCTCGCCGTACCGGGACACGACCACCGGGGAGCTGTTTTTT
TRBV10-1,TRBD1,many,TRBJ1-3,CASSPTDREDTIYF,TGCGCCAGCAGTCCCACCGACAGGGAAGACACCATATATTTT
TRBV12-3/TRBV12-4,-,many,TRBJ1-2,CASSLAGYGYTF,TGTGCCAGCAGTTTAGCCGGTTATGGCTACACCTTC
TRBV10-3,-,many,TRBJ2-5,CAISESATPAETQYF,TGTGCCATCAGTGAGTCTGCGACCCCCGCGGAGACCCAGTACTTC
TRBV2,TRBD1,-,TRBJ2-3,CASSAPGTDTTDTQYF,TGTGCCAGCAGTGCCCCCGGGACAGACACCACAGATACGCAGTATTTT
TRBV18,TRBD1,few,TRBJ1-5,CASSPGQGDSNQPQHF,TGTGCCAGCTCCCCAGGACAGGGGGATAGCAATCAGCCCCAGCATTTT
TRBV9,-,many,TRBJ1-1,CASSVGPHTEAFF,TGTGCCAGCAGCGTAGGTCCCCACACTGAAGCTTTCTTT
TRBV7-2,-,-,TRBJ2-7,CASRGVTYEQYF,TGTGCCAGCAGGGGGGTTACCTACGAGCAGTACTTC
TRBV15,-,many,TRBJ2-7,CATSRDKTGLNSYEQYF,TGTGCCACCAGCAGAGATAAAACGGGGTTGAATTCCTACGAGCAGTACTTC
TRBV5-1,TRBD2,many,TRBJ2-5,CASSLVGTRDETQYF,TGCGCCAGCAGCTTGGTCGGGACTAGAGATGAGACCCAGTACTTC
TRBV2,-,-,TRBJ2-5,CASSVRGETQYF,TGTGCCAGCAGTGTCCGGGGGGAGACCCAGTACTTC
TRBV12-3/TRBV12-4,TRBD1,many,TRBJ1-1,CASSLRGLGTEAFF,TGTGCCAGCAGTTTAAGGGGGCTTGGAACTGAAGCTTTCTTT
TRBV2,-,once,TRBJ1-6,CASNMRGPNSPLHF,TGTGCCAGCAATATGAGGGGTCCGAATTCACCCCTCCACTTT
TRBV4-3,TRBD2,many,TRBJ2-3,CASSLSGLGDTDTQYF,TGCGCCAGCAGCCTCTCGGGACTAGGAGATACAGATACGCAGTATTTT
TRBV6-1,TRBD1,many,TRBJ2-1,CASSGNPGQGQTSSYNEQFF,TGTGCCAGCAGTGGAAACCCGGGACAGGGGCAGACAAGCTCCTACAATGAGCAGTTCTTC
TRBV13,-,few,TRBJ1-3,CASSLGRAFSGNTIYF,TGTGCCAGCAGCTTAGGCAGGGCCTTCTCTGGAAACACCATATATTTT
TRBV12-3/TRBV12-4,-,many,TRBJ2-1,CASRPSGGVLDHEQFF,TGTGCCAGCAGACCCTCCGGGGGCGTCCTAGATCATGAGCAGTTCTTC